The TCR beta chain described here comes from a study of tumor-infiltrating lymphocytes in primary liver carcinoma. This clonotype was counted a few times. The researchers obtained blood RNA from unsorted whole blood and also extracted germline DNA. Starting material of 500 to 600 ng total RNA yielded TCR beta cDNA via a constant-region primer. Slightly modified ARM-PCR, run as three nested multiplex PCR rounds, produced the TCR beta libraries. With TRBV1-TRBV30 forward primers and a C-beta reverse primer, the first two PCR rounds were run for about 10 cycles each. In TCRdb, the multiplex PCR reads were re-called with MiXCR into one record per CDR3 protein. The sample consists of roughly 180,000 distinct CDR3 sequences, about 60% of them appearing once. Trimming pared 2 bases from V and 2 bases from J, leaving 6 bases between. Germline CDR1 reads WNHNN; CDR2 reads SYGVQD (reference sequence). The CDR3 covers 14 residues.

This TCR was sampled from a man aged 35 to 55 with primary liver carcinoma and hepatitis B virus infection. The rearrangement links TRBV10-1 to TRBJ2-2; D remains unclear. Material for sequencing was peripheral blood. CDR3 bases: TGCGCCAGCAGTGAGGCCGGAAACACCGGGGAGCTGTTTTTT. Amino acid sequence: CASSEAGNTGELFF.